Listed below are T cell receptor beta chains from one sample, sequenced in a study of post-analysis software for immune sequencing data. TCRdb reprocessed the PCR reads via MiXCR and lists one record per CDR3 protein. Of about 460,000 distinct CDR3 sequences listed, under 55% are singletons. The sample was blood. All receptors come from a girl between 5 and 17 years old with multiple sclerosis. The CDR3 runs from the conserved cysteine through the conserved F or W. Each record gives: D gene, V gene, clone size, J gene, CDR3 DNA, CDR3 protein. A D gene is named only where the DNA matches it firmly. Expanded clones are given a class, and other clones once, few, many or no size at all.

D: .
V: TRBV7-2
size: .
J: TRBJ2-6
DNA: TGTGCCAGCAGCCAAAGACAGTTAGCCGGGGCCAACGTCCTGACTTTC
CDR3: CASSQRQLAGANVLTF

D: TRBD1
V: TRBV2
size: .
J: TRBJ1-5
DNA: TGTGCCAGCAGTTACGGGACAGGGGGCTTTAGCAATCAGCCCCAGCATTTT
CDR3: CASSYGTGGFSNQPQHF

D: .
V: TRBV10-3
size: .
J: TRBJ1-2
DNA: TGTGCCATCAGTGATCAGCCCTATGGCTACACCTTC
CDR3: CAISDQPYGYTF

D: .
V: TRBV29-1
size: few
J: TRBJ2-5
DNA: TGCAGCGTTGTGTTTCGGGACACCCAAGAGACCCAGTACTTC
CDR3: CSVVFRDTQETQYF

D: .
V: TRBV18
size: few
J: TRBJ2-5
DNA: TGTGCCAGCTCACCACAGGGTTACCAAGAGACCCAGTACTTC
CDR3: CASSPQGYQETQYF

D: TRBD2
V: TRBV12-3/TRBV12-4
size: few
J: TRBJ2-1
DNA: TGTGCCAGCAGTTCGGGACTAGCGGGAGGATATCCCTACAATGAGCAGTTCTTC
CDR3: CASSSGLAGGYPYNEQFF

D: .
V: TRBV3-1
size: few
J: TRBJ2-1
DNA: TGTGCCAGCAGCCAAGATCTGGGATCCTACAATGAGCAGTTCTTC
CDR3: CASSQDLGSYNEQFF

D: .
V: TRBV20-1
size: once
J: TRBJ2-3
DNA: TGCAGTGCTACTCGGGGGCTAAGCACAGATACGCAGTATTTT
CDR3: CSATRGLSTDTQYF

D: .
V: TRBV28
size: .
J: TRBJ1-2
DNA: TGTGCCAGCAGTCCTCCGGACCCGCTTAAGGTAGACACCTTC
CDR3: CASSPPDPLKVDTF

D: TRBD1
V: TRBV5-6
size: .
J: TRBJ2-1
DNA: TGTGCCAGCAGCCCATGGACAGGCTCAGGGTTCAATGAGCAGTTCTTC
CDR3: CASSPWTGSGFNEQFF

D: .
V: TRBV12-3/TRBV12-4
size: once
J: TRBJ2-1
DNA: TGTGCCAGCAGTCGAACTGTGGCCTCGAGCTCCTACAATGAGCAGTTCTTC
CDR3: CASSRTVASSSYNEQFF

D: .
V: TRBV7-2
size: .
J: TRBJ2-7
DNA: TGTGCCAGCCACTTGGGACGGGAGAGTACCTACGAGCAGTACTTC
CDR3: CASHLGRESTYEQYF

D: .
V: TRBV20-1
size: .
J: TRBJ1-4
DNA: TGCAGTGCCGTGTACCAGGTTGTTAATGAAAAACTGTTTTTT
CDR3: CSAVYQVVNEKLFF

D: .
V: TRBV9
size: .
J: TRBJ2-7
DNA: TGTGCCAGCAGCGCAACGACTAGTTTCTACGAGCAGTACTTC
CDR3: CASSATTSFYEQYF

D: TRBD1
V: TRBV28
size: few
J: TRBJ2-7
DNA: TGTGCCAGCGAGGGAGGAGGACAGGGGGCTAGCGAGCAGTACTTC
CDR3: CASEGGGQGASEQYF

D: TRBD2
V: TRBV7-2
size: few
J: TRBJ2-5
DNA: TGTGCCAGCAGCTTAGGGTTTGGGGTGCTAGCGGCAGAGACCCAGTACTTC
CDR3: CASSLGFGVLAAETQYF

D: .
V: TRBV5-5
size: few
J: TRBJ2-3
DNA: TGTGCCAGCAGCTTGAGGGGTTTACGCACAGATACGCAGTATTTT
CDR3: CASSLRGLRTDTQYF

D: .
V: TRBV7-8
size: .
J: TRBJ1-6
DNA: TGTGCCAGCAGCTTAGATCCGGGCGGCGGATCACCCCTCCACTTT
CDR3: CASSLDPGGGSPLHF

D: .
V: TRBV12-3/TRBV12-4
size: .
J: TRBJ1-2
DNA: TGTGCCAGCAGTTTAGGGGGGTTGGCAGGTGGCTACACCTTC
CDR3: CASSLGGLAGGYTF

D: TRBD2
V: TRBV6-2/TRBV6-3
size: few
J: TRBJ2-7
DNA: TGTGCCAGCAGTTTCTTAGCGGGAGGGCCGGTGGAGCAGTACTTC
CDR3: CASSFLAGGPVEQYF

D: .
V: TRBV24-1
size: few
J: TRBJ2-5
DNA: TGTGCCACCAGTGATAGGCGCGGCTTAAACCAAGAGACCCAGTACTTC
CDR3: CATSDRRGLNQETQYF

D: .
V: TRBV20-1
size: few
J: TRBJ2-3
DNA: TGCAGTGCTAGAGATAGTTCAAAGCGGACAGATACGCAGTATTTT
CDR3: CSARDSSKRTDTQYF

D: TRBD1
V: TRBV9
size: .
J: TRBJ2-5
DNA: TGTGCCAGCAGCGGGAGATGGGACAGGGCGGAAGAGACCCAGTACTTC
CDR3: CASSGRWDRAEETQYF

D: TRBD2
V: TRBV5-1
size: few
J: TRBJ2-1
DNA: TGCGCCAGCCAGGGACTAGCGGGAGTTAATGAGCAGTTCTTC
CDR3: CASQGLAGVNEQFF

D: TRBD2
V: TRBV27
size: .
J: TRBJ2-7
DNA: TGTGCCAGCAGTCCTAGCGGGAGAGAGTACGAGCAGTACTTC
CDR3: CASSPSGREYEQYF

D: .
V: TRBV6-5
size: few
J: TRBJ1-1
DNA: TGTGCCAGCAGTCAACGAAAGACAGGGAACACTGAAGCTTTCTTT
CDR3: CASSQRKTGNTEAFF

D: TRBD1
V: TRBV29-1
size: few
J: TRBJ2-4
DNA: TGCAGCGCCATTGACAGGGGGCGAGACACTCAGTACTTC
CDR3: CSAIDRGRDTQYF

D: .
V: TRBV12-3/TRBV12-4
size: .
J: TRBJ2-3
DNA: TGTGCCAGCAGAAGGGGAAACACAGATACGCAGTATTTT
CDR3: CASRRGNTDTQYF

D: .
V: TRBV19
size: once
J: TRBJ1-1
DNA: TGTGCCAGTAGTATTCGGAGTTGGGGAAAGGGGAGCACTGAAGCTTTCTTT
CDR3: CASSIRSWGKGSTEAFF

D: TRBD2
V: TRBV7-2
size: .
J: TRBJ2-7
DNA: TGTGCCAGCAGCTTAGGGCTTCAGGGGAGCGGGAGAGCCGAATCCTACGAGCAGTACTTC
CDR3: CASSLGLQGSGRAESYEQYF

D: TRBD2
V: TRBV11-1
size: .
J: TRBJ2-7
DNA: TGTGCCAGCAGCCCGCTTCTAGCGGGGGTCTCCTACGAGCAGTACTTC
CDR3: CASSPLLAGVSYEQYF

D: .
V: TRBV20-1
size: few
J: TRBJ2-6
DNA: TGCAGTGCTAGAGATGTGGGGTCTGGGGCCAACGTCCTGACTTTC
CDR3: CSARDVGSGANVLTF

D: TRBD2
V: TRBV7-9
size: .
J: TRBJ2-1
DNA: TGTGCCAGCAGCTTAGCGCGGGGGGAGGGCCACAATGAGCAGTTCTTC
CDR3: CASSLARGEGHNEQFF

D: .
V: TRBV7-8
size: .
J: TRBJ2-1
DNA: TGTGCCAGCAGCCCCCCTAAGGGACACCCATACAATGAGCAGTTCTTC
CDR3: CASSPPKGHPYNEQFF

D: .
V: TRBV28
size: .
J: TRBJ2-3
DNA: TGTGCCAGCAGTGTCGGGCTTAGCACAGATACGCAGTATTTT
CDR3: CASSVGLSTDTQYF

D: .
V: TRBV27
size: .
J: TRBJ2-3
DNA: TGTGCCAGCAGTTTGGGTCAGGGGGGAGGTTTGCAGTATTTT
CDR3: CASSLGQGGGLQYF

D: TRBD1
V: TRBV29-1
size: .
J: TRBJ2-5
DNA: TGCAGCGTAATTACCGGGACAGGGATAGAGACCCAGTACTTC
CDR3: CSVITGTGIETQYF

D: .
V: TRBV11-3
size: .
J: TRBJ2-4
DNA: TGTGCCAGCAGCTTATCACTAGAAAACATTCAGTACTTC
CDR3: CASSLSLENIQYF

D: .
V: TRBV7-9
size: .
J: TRBJ2-5
DNA: TGTGCCAGCAGGTTGGGAGGAATAGAAGAGACCCAGTACTTC
CDR3: CASRLGGIEETQYF

D: TRBD1
V: TRBV29-1
size: .
J: TRBJ2-3
DNA: TGCAGCGTCGCCGGGGACAGCGAACCTCCCGATACGCAGTATTTT
CDR3: CSVAGDSEPPDTQYF

D: .
V: TRBV10-3
size: .
J: TRBJ2-1
DNA: TGTGCCATCAGTGACATGGTGGGGAGCGACAATGAGCAGTTCTTC
CDR3: CAISDMVGSDNEQFF

D: TRBD2
V: TRBV28
size: many
J: TRBJ2-1
DNA: TGTGCCAGCAGTGGGACTAGCGGGATCGGTCAGTTCTTC
CDR3: CASSGTSGIGQFF

D: .
V: TRBV7-2
size: .
J: TRBJ1-2
DNA: TGTGCCAGCAGCTTATTGGGCGCGAACTATGGCTACACCTTC
CDR3: CASSLLGANYGYTF

D: .
V: TRBV7-9
size: .
J: TRBJ2-7
DNA: TGTGCCAGCAGCTTCGTGCAGGAGGATTACGAGCAGTACTTC
CDR3: CASSFVQEDYEQYF

D: TRBD2
V: TRBV24-1
size: .
J: TRBJ2-3
DNA: TGTGCCACCAGTGATCCCCGAGGGCTAGCGGGAGAATCAGATACGCAGTATTTT
CDR3: CATSDPRGLAGESDTQYF

D: TRBD2
V: TRBV20-1
size: .
J: TRBJ2-1
DNA: TGCAGTACTCAGACTAGCGATTCCTACAATGAGCAGTTCTTC
CDR3: CSTQTSDSYNEQFF

D: .
V: TRBV4-1
size: .
J: TRBJ1-5
DNA: TGCGCCAGCAGTACGTCACTGAGTAGCAATCAGCCCCAGCATTTT
CDR3: CASSTSLSSNQPQHF

D: TRBD2
V: TRBV12-3/TRBV12-4
size: .
J: TRBJ2-1
DNA: TGTGCCAGCAGTTTAAGCAGCGGGATATACAATGAGCAGTTCTTC
CDR3: CASSLSSGIYNEQFF

D: TRBD1
V: TRBV28
size: .
J: TRBJ2-3
DNA: TGTGCCAGCGGACAGGGCATAGATACGCAGTATTTT
CDR3: CASGQGIDTQYF

D: TRBD2
V: TRBV7-9
size: .
J: TRBJ2-5
DNA: TGTGCCAGCAGCCCCCCAACCGAGCGGGAGGGCCCTCAAGAGACCCAGTACTTC
CDR3: CASSPPTEREGPQETQYF

D: .
V: TRBV20-1
size: .
J: TRBJ1-6
DNA: TGCAGTGCTACAGGGGCTGTCAATTCACCCCTCCACTTT
CDR3: CSATGAVNSPLHF

D: TRBD1
V: TRBV15
size: .
J: TRBJ2-1
DNA: TGTGCCACCAGAGAGACAGGGAGCTCCTACAATGAGCAGTTCTTC
CDR3: CATRETGSSYNEQFF

D: TRBD1
V: TRBV5-1
size: .
J: TRBJ1-1
DNA: TGCGCCAGCAGGAGGACAGGGGCCACTGAAGCTTTCTTT
CDR3: CASRRTGATEAFF

D: TRBD2
V: TRBV20-1
size: few
J: TRBJ2-1
DNA: TGCAGTGCTACAGGCGGGAGCTCCTACAATGAGCAGTTCTTC
CDR3: CSATGGSSYNEQFF

D: .
V: TRBV7-3
size: .
J: TRBJ1-6
DNA: TGTGCCAGCAGCTCGACGGGACCAGGGGCACCCCTCCACTTT
CDR3: CASSSTGPGAPLHF

D: .
V: TRBV20-1
size: few
J: TRBJ2-1
DNA: TGCAGTCCCAGTGAGGGTGTAGGGCAGTTCTTC
CDR3: CSPSEGVGQFF

D: TRBD2
V: TRBV27
size: .
J: TRBJ2-1
DNA: TGTGCCAGCAGTACCCAACGGACTAGCGGGAGTGTCAATGAGCAGTTCTTC
CDR3: CASSTQRTSGSVNEQFF

D: .
V: TRBV4-1
size: few
J: TRBJ2-1
DNA: TGCGCCAGCAGCCAAGTGGGGCTCCCGGGACTCCACTCGGAGTTCTTC
CDR3: CASSQVGLPGLHSEFF

D: TRBD2
V: TRBV28
size: .
J: TRBJ2-3
DNA: TGTGCCAGCAGGGGCCGGACTAGCGGGAGAGTGGCAGATACGCAGTATTTT
CDR3: CASRGRTSGRVADTQYF

D: .
V: TRBV30
size: once
J: TRBJ2-1
DNA: TGTGCCTGGAGCGAAAGGGGGAGGACCTACAATGAGCAGTTCTTC
CDR3: CAWSERGRTYNEQFF